The rows below give T cell receptor beta chains drawn from one sample of a study of cytomegalovirus exposure and HLA in healthy donors. Clones were read by immunoSEQ multiplex PCR, and TCRdb kept only the in-frame ones, dropping some. The table lists approximately 160,000 clones, about 71% of them singletons. Sequenced input: PBMCs. All receptors come from a woman aged 40 to 49 in good health and CMV-seropositive. The CDR3 runs from the conserved cysteine through the conserved F or W. A D gene is named only where the DNA matches it firmly. The size field is filled for only some rows; it gives once, few, many or a size class.

j_call v_call clone_size d_call cdr3_aa cdr3_nt
TRBJ2-3 TRBV15 NA NA CATSRDLSGTSTDTQYF TGTGCCACCAGCAGAGATTTGAGCGGAACTAGCACAGATACGCAGTATTTT
TRBJ1-4 TRBV28 NA TRBD1 CASEFIGQGFEKLFF TGTGCCAGCGAGTTTATTGGACAGGGGTTTGAAAAACTGTTTTTT
TRBJ1-2 TRBV7-2 NA NA CASSLERGRDSYGYTF TGTGCCAGCAGCTTAGAGAGAGGGAGGGACTCCTATGGCTACACCTTC
TRBJ2-5 TRBV7-9 NA NA CASSLVQGSETQYF TGTGCCAGCAGCTTAGTGCAGGGGTCAGAGACCCAGTACTTC
TRBJ1-5 TRBV7-9 NA NA CASSPVSNQPQHF TGTGCCAGCAGCCCAGTTAGCAATCAGCCCCAGCATTTT
TRBJ2-7 TRBV6-6 NA NA CASSYSRGPSYEQYF TGTGCCAGCAGTTACTCGAGAGGGCCCAGTTACGAGCAGTACTTC
TRBJ1-2 TRBV25-1 NA TRBD1 CASSDWTGQGYPF TGTGCCAGCAGTGACTGGACAGGGCAAGGCTACCCCTTC
TRBJ2-4 TRBV7-2 NA NA CASSLQESIQYF TGTGCCAGCAGCTTACAAGAGAGCATTCAGTACTTC
TRBJ2-1 TRBV7-2 NA NA CASSSDSPEQFF TGTGCCAGCAGCTCGGACAGCCCCGAACAGTTCTTC
TRBJ2-7 TRBV28 NA NA CASSWGEQYF TGTGCCAGCAGTTGGGGCGAGCAGTACTTC
TRBJ2-2 TRBV6-1 NA NA CASLRLNTGELFF TGTGCCAGCCTACGCCTGAACACCGGGGAGCTGTTTTTT
TRBJ1-1 TRBV7-8 NA NA CASSSPSSGTEAFF TGTGCCAGCAGTTCACCCTCTTCCGGGACTGAAGCTTTCTTT
TRBJ1-1 TRBV19 NA NA CASYLGQTNTEAFF TGTGCCAGCTACCTCGGACAGACGAACACTGAAGCTTTCTTT
TRBJ2-5 TRBV6-1 NA NA CASSGVDEGTQYF TGTGCCAGCTCCGGGGTGGATGAGGGGACCCAGTACTTC
TRBJ1-2 TRBV18 few NA CASSPLDNTDGYTF TGTGCCAGCTCACCACTTGATAATACGGATGGCTACACCTTC
TRBJ1-5 TRBV2 NA NA CASKMREGNQPQHF TGTGCCAGCAAAATGAGGGAAGGCAATCAGCCCCAGCATTTT
TRBJ2-3 TRBV19 NA TRBD1 CASSIRDRGTDTQYF TGTGCCAGTAGTATAAGGGACAGGGGAACAGATACGCAGTATTTT
TRBJ1-1 TRBV5-1 NA NA CASSLDSTDTEAFF TGCGCCAGCAGCTTGGACTCAACCGACACTGAAGCTTTCTTT
TRBJ1-4 TRBV13 once NA CASSLDGAGDEKLFF TGTGCCAGCAGCTTAGATGGGGCGGGAGATGAAAAACTGTTTTTT
TRBJ2-5 TRBV6-5 NA NA CASSTPDRGETQYF TGTGCCAGCAGTACCCCGGACAGAGGGGAGACCCAGTACTTC
TRBJ2-3 TRBV7-9 few NA CASSTTSDTQYF TGTGCCAGCAGCACTACTTCAGATACGCAGTATTTT
TRBJ2-7 TRBV2 NA TRBD2 CASRLAGPYEQYF TGTGCCAGCAGACTAGCGGGACCCTACGAGCAGTACTTC
TRBJ1-3 TRBV27 NA NA CASRPGQYSSGNTIYF TGTGCCAGCAGACCTGGACAGTATTCCTCTGGAAACACCATATATTTT
TRBJ2-2 TRBV4-1 NA NA CASSLHGGANGELFF TGCGCCAGCAGCCTCCATGGGGGGGCGAACGGGGAGCTGTTTTTT
TRBJ1-5 TRBV27 NA NA CASSLTGTQAQPQHF TGTGCCAGCAGTTTAACAGGGACACAAGCTCAGCCCCAGCATTTT
TRBJ2-1 TRBV5-1 NA TRBD2 CASSLGLADSNEQFF TGCGCCAGCAGCTTGGGACTAGCGGATTCCAATGAGCAGTTCTTC
TRBJ2-6 TRBV18 NA TRBD1 CASSPPGQGFGGANVLTF TGTGCCAGCTCACCTCCGGGACAGGGTTTTGGTGGGGCCAACGTCCTGACTTTC
TRBJ2-3 TRBV25-1 NA NA CASWAVGSDTQYF TGTGCCAGCTGGGCTGTGGGCTCAGATACGCAGTATTTT
TRBJ2-3 TRBV5-1 NA TRBD1 CASSRGQDTDTQYF TGCGCCAGCAGCCGCGGACAGGACACAGATACGCAGTATTTT
TRBJ2-7 TRBV27 once TRBD2 CASSLSLAATYEQYF TGTGCCAGCAGTTTATCCCTAGCGGCAACATACGAGCAGTACTTC
TRBJ2-3 TRBV29-1 NA NA CSVFPRLALTDTQYF TGCAGCGTTTTTCCTCGGCTAGCTCTCACAGATACGCAGTATTTT
TRBJ1-2 TRBV6-5 NA TRBD1 CASRGSGGAYGYTF TGTGCCAGCAGGGGATCAGGGGGCGCGTATGGCTACACCTTC
TRBJ2-3 TRBV7-3 NA NA CASSSTWTKSTDTQYF TGTGCCAGCAGCTCCACCTGGACTAAAAGCACAGATACGCAGTATTTT
TRBJ2-1 TRBV2 NA NA CASSVLNEQFF TGTGCCAGCAGTGTCCTAAATGAGCAGTTCTTC
TRBJ1-1 TRBV4-1 few NA CASSQDREAFF TGCGCCAGCAGCCAAGATCGGGAAGCTTTCTTT
TRBJ2-7 TRBV5-6 NA TRBD1 CASSTHSGTEPYEQYF TGTGCCAGCAGCACCCACTCCGGGACAGAGCCCTACGAGCAGTACTTC
TRBJ2-2 TRBV5-1 NA TRBD1 CASSQDRGNTGELFF TGCGCCAGCAGCCAGGACAGGGGCAACACCGGGGAGCTGTTTTTT
TRBJ1-1 TRBV15 NA TRBD1 CATSRGPDRVNTEAFF TGTGCCACCAGCAGGGGACCGGACAGGGTAAACACTGAAGCTTTCTTT
TRBJ2-3 TRBV29-1 NA TRBD1 CSVRDPGQGGTDTQYF TGCAGCGTTAGGGACCCGGGACAGGGGGGCACAGATACGCAGTATTTT
TRBJ2-5 TRBV11-2 NA NA CASSLETQETQYF TGTGCCAGCAGCTTAGAAACCCAGGAGACCCAGTACTTC
TRBJ2-3 TRBV7-7 NA TRBD1 CASSPGGGATDTQYF TGTGCTAGCAGCCCAGGGGGCGGGGCAACAGATACGCAGTATTTT
TRBJ2-5 TRBV9 NA NA CASSPGYQETQYF TGTGCCAGCAGCCCGGGATACCAAGAGACCCAGTACTTC
TRBJ1-1 TRBV5-1 NA NA CASSFAGEGTEAFF TGCGCCAGCAGCTTCGCCGGGGAGGGCACTGAAGCTTTCTTT
TRBJ2-2 TRBV6-1 NA NA CASRHKVAETGELFF TGTGCCAGCAGACATAAGGTGGCGGAAACCGGGGAGCTGTTTTTT
TRBJ2-5 TRBV7-9 NA TRBD2 CASSVDLGGGETQYF TGTGCCAGCAGCGTTGACTTGGGCGGGGGAGAGACCCAGTACTTC
TRBJ2-7 TRBV19 NA NA CASSSIGAGRGSYEQYF TGTGCCAGTAGTTCAATAGGGGCAGGGCGGGGCTCCTACGAGCAGTACTTC
TRBJ2-5 TRBV5-1 NA TRBD1 CASSPTGGAETQYF TGCGCCAGCAGTCCGACAGGGGGCGCGGAGACCCAGTACTTC
TRBJ2-6 TRBV5-6 NA NA CATRNRLGDSGANVLTF TGTGCCACCAGGAACCGCTTAGGGGACTCTGGGGCCAACGTCCTGACTTTC
TRBJ2-2 TRBV18 NA TRBD2 CASSRLSASSGTEAGELFF TGTGCCAGCTCGCGGTTAAGCGCCTCTAGCGGTACCGAGGCCGGGGAGCTGTTTTTT
TRBJ2-7 TRBV5-1 NA TRBD2 CASSRTSGGLSYEQYF TGCGCCAGCAGCCGGACTAGCGGGGGACTATCCTACGAGCAGTACTTC
TRBJ2-7 TRBV7-9 NA TRBD2 CASSLAPGGDEQYF TGTGCCAGCAGCTTAGCCCCGGGAGGAGACGAGCAGTACTTC
TRBJ2-1 TRBV15 NA NA CATSPEPPREQFF TGTGCCACCAGCCCGGAACCACCTAGGGAGCAGTTCTTC
TRBJ1-1 TRBV9 once TRBD1 CASSPRTGVNTEAFF TGTGCCAGCAGCCCGAGGACAGGGGTGAACACTGAAGCTTTCTTT
TRBJ2-2 TRBV19 NA TRBD1 CASRTTGIGELFF TGTGCCAGTAGGACGACAGGGATCGGGGAGCTGTTTTTT
TRBJ1-2 TRBV2 few NA CASSYGRELRGYTF TGTGCCAGCAGTTACGGGAGAGAGCTGCGTGGCTACACCTTC
TRBJ2-5 TRBV19 NA NA CASSPGQEGTQYF TGTGCCAGTAGTCCCGGGCAAGAGGGGACCCAGTACTTC
TRBJ2-3 TRBV5-1 NA NA CASSLYVAGTDTQYF TGCGCCAGCAGCTTGTATGTGGCAGGCACAGATACGCAGTATTTT
TRBJ1-4 TRBV12-5 NA TRBD1 CASGPGTGSNEKLFF TGTGCTAGTGGTCCAGGGACAGGGTCTAATGAAAAACTGTTTTTT